This TCR beta chain was identified during a study of PD-1 blockade in classical Hodgkin lymphoma. Time point here: newly diagnosed, previously untreated cHL patient sample. Thawed PBMCs underwent magnetic negative selection to obtain purified CD8+ T cells. Comparison samples consisted of PBMCs from newly diagnosed, untreated classical Hodgkin lymphoma. Method: immunoSEQ multiplex PCR; TCRdb's copy keeps in-frame clones and lacks some. Of over 3,500 clones listed, roughly 86% are singletons. The CDR3 runs to 14 residues. Germline V gene data show CDR1 as KGHSH and CDR2 as LQKENI. V shed 5 bases, J shed 6 bases, and the junction held 8 bases outside the gene matches. Findings and limits, study-wide: Before treatment, TCR diversity in newly diagnosed patients was reportedly lower than in healthy donors.

Concerning this clone itself: Its antigen remains unknown.

Sequencing used CD8+ T cells from blood. The receptor was isolated from a human donor with classical Hodgkin lymphoma. The chain couples TRBV18 to TRBJ2-5; TRBD1 aligns across 8 bases. CDR3 coding DNA: TGTGCCAGCTCATCAGGACAGGGAATTAAGACCCAGTACTTC. Its protein is CASSSGQGIKTQYF.